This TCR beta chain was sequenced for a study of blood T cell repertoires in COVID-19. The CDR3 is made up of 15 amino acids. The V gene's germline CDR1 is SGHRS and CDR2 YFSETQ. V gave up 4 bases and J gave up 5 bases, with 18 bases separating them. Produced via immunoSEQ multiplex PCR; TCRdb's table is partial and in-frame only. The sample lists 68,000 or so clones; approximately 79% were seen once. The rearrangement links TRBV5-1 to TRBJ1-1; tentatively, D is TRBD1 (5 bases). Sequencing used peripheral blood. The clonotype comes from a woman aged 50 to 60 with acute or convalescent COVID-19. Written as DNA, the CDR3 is TGCGCCAGCAGCCCCTGGGGCAGGGTGGATACTGAAGCTTTCTTT. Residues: CASSPWGRVDTEAFF.